The 17 T cell receptor beta chains below were found in one sample sequenced in a study of T cells in tuberculosis. Cells were sorted from thawed PBMC rested overnight and stained with GMM-loaded CD1B tetramer, viability dye and anti-CD3. The CD1B tetramers carried C32 glucose monomycolate purified from Rhodococcus equi. Sequencing used immunoSEQ multiplex PCR; TCRdb keeps in-frame clones, though not all of them. The data show about 59,000 clones, 81% seen once. The sample was CD1b-GMM tetramer-negative cells sorted from PBMCs. All receptors derive from an adult woman with latent tuberculosis.

The J gene is TRBJ2-1, the V gene TRBV7-7; TRBD2 matches at 7 bases. The germline CDR1 and CDR2 sequences are SSHAT and FNYEAQ (reference sequence). CDR3 length equals 15 residues. V lost 1 base and J lost 8; bases outside the gene matches: 8. The CDR3 region is CASSLVVGLEYEQFF. The CDR3 DNA is TGTGCCAGCAGCTTAGTGGTCGGACTAGAATATGAGCAGTTCTTC.

This rearrangement joins TRBV10-3 to TRBJ1-4; maybe TRBD1 (5 bases). Between the trimmed V and J ends, which lost 6 bases and 1 base, there was a span of 9 bases. The V gene's germline CDR1 is ENHRY and CDR2 SYGVKD. The CDR3 consists of 14 residues. The CDR3 nucleotides are TGTGCCATCAGAGCCCAGGGAACTAATGAAAAACTGTTTTTT. It yields the protein CAIRAQGTNEKLFF.

The V and J genes are TRBV27 and TRBJ2-2, with D perhaps matching TRBD2 (6 bases). V was pared by 2 bases and J by 6 bases, with 19 bases between. CDR1 MNHEY and CDR2 SMNVEV come from the germline V gene (reference sequence). The CDR3 is 17 amino acids. This chain's CDR3 is CASSLIGRGNDAGELFF. The DNA of the CDR3 is TGTGCCAGCAGTTTAATTGGACGCGGGAATGACGCCGGGGAGCTGTTTTTT.

About this clone itself: The sample holds other DNA sequences that translate to the same CDR3. CDR3 residues: CASSTRGTKNTGELFF. The CDR3 DNA follows: TGTGCCAGCAGCACACGAGGGACTAAGAACACCGGGGAGCTGTTTTTT. J is TRBJ2-2 and V is TRBV9; 7 bases align to TRBD2. Trimming took 4 bases from V and 1 from J; bases not matched to a gene: 7. The CDR3 consists of 16 residues. Germline V gives CDR1 SGDLS, CDR2 YYNGEE.

The chain links TRBV7-3 to TRBJ2-3, with 14 bases matching TRBD2. Germline trimming cut 4 bases from V and 6 bases from J; bases unmatched to any gene: 6. Germline V gives CDR1 SGHTA, CDR2 FQGTGA. This CDR3 has 16 residues. The CDR3 protein is CASSSLTSGGADTQYF. CDR3 sequence (DNA): TGTGCCAGCAGCTCCCTGACTAGCGGGGGGGCGGATACGCAGTATTTT.

The chain is built from TRBV28 and TRBJ2-7; 9 bases fit TRBD2. The germline V gene has CDR1 MDHEN and CDR2 SYDVKM. V lost 6 bases to trimming and J lost 4 bases; unmatched junction nucleotides: 10. The CDR3 consists of 15 residues. The CDR3 DNA is TGTGCCAGCAGATCTCGGACTAGCGCAAGTTACGAGCAGTACTTC. Its translation is CASRSRTSASYEQYF.

J is TRBJ2-1 and V is TRBV7-6; the match to TRBD1 covers 7 bases. CDR1 is SGHVS, CDR2 FNYEAQ, per germline. J gave up 7 bases and V 2 bases, and 8 bases lay outside the gene matches. The CDR3 runs to 15 residues. The CDR3 loop is CASSLKGAGGNEQFF. The CDR3 DNA reads TGTGCCAGCAGCTTAAAGGGGGCGGGTGGGAATGAGCAGTTCTTC.

Only one count was recorded for this clone. J is TRBJ1-5 and V is TRBV28, with D possibly TRBD1 on 6 matching bases. Trimming took off 2 bases at V and 9 bases at J, with 14 bases between the two ends. Per the germline V gene, CDR1 is MDHEN and CDR2 is SYDVKM. The CDR3 is 14 residues long. The CDR3 reads CASSLGGGSRPQHF. The CDR3 region has the DNA TGTGCCAGCAGTTTAGGCGGGGGCTCGCGGCCCCAGCATTTT.

The rearrangement uses TRBV5-6 and TRBJ2-1; 11 nucleotides agree with TRBD1. The CDR3 is 18 residues long. The V gene's germline CDR1 is SGHDT and CDR2 YYEEEE. Trimming cost V 4 bases and J 10 bases; bases outside gene matches: 19. CDR3 in amino acids: CASSPWTGGGRLPQEQFF. The CDR3 coding sequence is TGTGCCAGCAGCCCGTGGACAGGGGGCGGCCGACTCCCTCAGGAGCAGTTCTTC.

The V gene is TRBV5-1, the J gene TRBJ1-1; D call uncertain. This CDR3 spans 15 amino acids. Germline CDR1 SGHRS, CDR2 YFSETQ. V was pared by 1 base and J by 5 bases, with 15 bases between. The CDR3 region is CASSLMLGTRTEAFF. CDR3 nucleotide sequence: TGCGCCAGCAGCTTGATGCTAGGAACGAGGACTGAAGCTTTCTTT.

The V call is TRBV15, the J call TRBJ2-1; 13 bases fit TRBD2. J lost 10 bases, V lost 1 base, and 7 bases had no gene match. Looked up from germline, CDR1 is LNHNV and CDR2 is YYDKDF (reference sequence). The CDR3 is 16 amino acids. The CDR3 region has the DNA TGTGCCACCAGCAGAGGGGGGACTAGCGGGGCCCCCGAGCAGTTCTTC. Translated: CATSRGGTSGAPEQFF.

J is TRBJ2-7 and V is TRBV2; perhaps TRBD1 as D (6 bases). Deletions cut 4 bases from V and 6 bases from J, with 10 bases between. The CDR3 totals 12 residues. Looked up from germline, CDR1 is SNHLY and CDR2 is FYNNEI. CDR3 sequence: CASSVGRGEQYF. The CDR3 bases are TGTGCCAGCAGTGTCGGCAGGGGCGAGCAGTACTTC.

A few counts support this clone. The chain links TRBV28 to TRBJ2-1; weak D call: TRBD2 (7 bases). The CDR3 is 15 residues long. Germline values: CDR1 MDHEN, CDR2 SYDVKM. V dropped 2 bases and J dropped 9 bases, with 17 bases sitting between them. The CDR3 region is CASSLGGGGVREQFF. CDR3 DNA: TGTGCCAGCAGTTTAGGGGGGGGCGGGGTTCGTGAGCAGTTCTTC.

The rearrangement joins TRBV13 to TRBJ1-1; 7 nucleotides agree with TRBD1. With V trimmed by 0 bases and J by 4 bases, 5 bases remained unmatched. Germline V lookup: CDR1 PRHDT, CDR2 FYEKMQ (reference sequence). The CDR3 has 15 amino acids. The chain's CDR3 is CASSLGVPGGTEAFF. For the CDR3, the DNA is TGTGCCAGCAGCTTAGGGGTCCCAGGGGGCACTGAAGCTTTCTTT.

The rearrangement joins TRBV2 to TRBJ2-7, with 7 bases that match TRBD1. Germline V CDR1 and CDR2: SNHLY, FYNNEI. The CDR3 covers 15 residues. The J segment lost 4 bases and the V segment lost 7 bases, leaving 13 bases of the junction unmatched. The chain's CDR3 is CASNARQGVFYEQYF. CDR3 sequence (DNA): TGTGCCAGCAACGCTCGACAGGGAGTTTTTTACGAGCAGTACTTC. The variable domain in full, completed from reference TRBV2 and TRBJ2-7, reads EPEVTQTPSHQVTQMGQEVILRCVPISNHLYFYWYRQILGQKVEFLVSFYNNEISEKSEIFDDQFSVERPDGSNFTLKIRSTKLEDSAMYFCASNARQGVFYEQYFGPGTRLTVT.

The V call is TRBV6-5, the J call TRBJ1-3; D is ambiguous. The V end was cut by 2 bases, the J end by 3 bases, with 14 bases between. The length of the CDR3 is 16 residues. Germline values: CDR1 MNHEY, CDR2 SVGAGI. CDR3 in DNA: TGTGCCAGCAGTTACGACTCGGGGAAACTTGGAAACACCATATATTTT. It translates to CASSYDSGKLGNTIYF.

The chain recombines TRBV7-8 with TRBJ2-5; TRBD2 matches at 12 bases. The germline CDR1 and CDR2 sequences are SGHVS and FQNEAQ. V gave up 6 bases and J gave up 1 base; unmatched junction bases: 3. This CDR3 region has 15 residues. CDR3 residues: CASSSSGGVQETQYF. The CDR3 nucleotides read TGTGCCAGCAGTTCTAGCGGGGGGGTCCAAGAGACCCAGTACTTC.